This T cell receptor (beta chain) originates from a study of regulatory T cells in long-lasting Graves disease. Notes on the study in general: Persistent patients shared more public clonotypes (about 2,700) than new patients (about 1,000).

As regards this clonotype: The antigen is not known.

Time point here: newly diagnosed GD, antithyroid drugs for less than 3 months. Researchers made the TCR library from RNA that was extracted from PBMCs. To make TCR beta libraries, researchers used iRepertoire HTBI primers and Arm-PCR of CDR3 regions. MiXCR, applied by TCRdb to the multiplex PCR reads, yields one record per CDR3 protein. The sample carries about 440,000 distinct CDR3 sequences, roughly 15% recorded once. The CDR3 sequence is 16 residues long. The V gene end was trimmed by 5 bases and the J gene end by 5 bases; junction bases not matched to a gene: 14. Germline V gene data show CDR1 as SGHVS and CDR2 as FNYEAQ. The same specimen was also included in a second study, on T cells in Graves' hyperthyroidism and ophthalmopathy.

V is TRBV7-6 and J is TRBJ2-5, with 7 bases lining up with TRBD2. The source of this sequence is a woman aged 25 to 39 with Graves disease. Material: peripheral blood mononuclear cells (PBMCs), obtained at new diagnosis, from a patient treated with antithyroid drugs. The CDR3 loop reads CASSTGRAGVVETQYF. Written as DNA, the CDR3 is TGTGCCAGCAGCACCGGGCGGGCGGGAGTAGTGGAGACCCAGTACTTC. The full variable domain, completed using reference TRBV7-6 and TRBJ2-5, is GAGVSQSPRYKVTKRGQDVALRCDPISGHVSLYWYRQALGQGPEFLTYFNYEAQQDKSGLPNDRFSAERPEGSISTLTIQRTEQRDSAMYRCASSTGRAGVVETQYFGPGTRLLVL.